The 23 T cell receptor beta chains below all came from one sample that was sequenced in a study of blood T cell repertoires in COVID-19. Libraries were prepared by immunoSEQ multiplex PCR; TCRdb keeps only in-frame clonotypes and omits some of them. The sample contains 200,000 to 250,000 clones, approximately 80% of which appear only once. Sequenced material: peripheral blood. Receptors were obtained from a woman older than 75 with COVID-19, enrolled during active disease.

This chain links TRBV19 with TRBJ1-6, with no clear D. The CDR3 length is 14 residues. V lost 4 bases and J 10 bases, leaving 14 bases between the germline ends. The germline V gene has CDR1 LNHDA and CDR2 SQIVND (reference sequence). CDR3 sequence reads: CASSSGQAVSPLHF. CDR3 DNA: TGTGCCAGTAGTAGTGGCCAGGCTGTATCACCCCTCCACTTT.

The chain has TRBV2 and TRBJ1-5, with 8 bases identical to TRBD1. CDR3 length equals 14 residues. J gave up 11 bases and V 1 base, and 7 bases lay outside the gene matches. The germline gives CDR1 SNHLY, CDR2 FYNNEI. CDR3 in amino acids: CASSEGDTGQAQHF. The CDR3 bases are TGTGCCAGCAGTGAAGGGGACACGGGACAGGCCCAGCATTTT.

This clone was seen once. The V and J genes are TRBV18 and TRBJ2-1, with 10 nucleotides matching TRBD2. Losses at the gene ends were 7 bases for V and 6 bases for J; bases not matched to a gene: 6. This CDR3 is built from 14 residues. CDR1 and CDR2 (germline): KGHSH, LQKENI. DNA of the CDR3: TGTGCCAGCTTTAGCGGGGGGCCCCGCAATGAGCAGTTCTTC. It specifies CASFSGGPRNEQFF.

The V gene is TRBV9, the J gene TRBJ2-3; tentative D call: TRBD2 (5 bases). The germline V gene encodes CDR1 SGDLS and CDR2 YYNGEE. The CDR3 contains 15 residues. Trimming shortened V by 2 bases and J by 6 bases, and 16 bases separated the two germline ends. This chain's CDR3 is CASSVRWAVADTQYF. In DNA, the CDR3 is TGTGCCAGCAGCGTTCGCTGGGCGGTAGCGGATACGCAGTATTTT.

The chain joins TRBV9 to TRBJ2-1; TRBD2 matches at 11 bases. There are 16 residues in the CDR3. J was trimmed by 0 bases and V by 2 bases; bases with no gene match: 1. Germline V gene lookup returns CDR1 SGDLS and CDR2 YYNGEE. Here the CDR3 DNA reads TGTGCCAGCAGCGTTACTAGCGGGAGCTCCTACAATGAGCAGTTCTTC. It codes for CASSVTSGSSYNEQFF.

This clone was observed once. The CDR3 protein is CASGPLYPGLITYEQYF. CDR3 in DNA: TGTGCCAGCGGACCTCTTTATCCGGGACTTATTACCTACGAGCAGTACTTC. The rearrangement links TRBV6-4 to TRBJ2-7; possible D gene TRBD2, 6 bases. With 8 bases removed from V and 2 bases from J, the gap between germline ends came to 25 bases. CDR3 length: 17 residues. Germline CDR1 and CDR2: MRHNA and SNTAGT.

The CDR3 here is CASSPLRRNTIYF. Here the CDR3 DNA reads TGTGCCAGCAGCCCCCTCAGGAGGAACACCATATATTTT. V and J are TRBV21-1 and TRBJ1-3. TRBV21-1 is recorded as a pseudogene. This CDR3 has 13 amino acids.

The gene calls are TRBV19 and TRBJ2-1; tentative D call: TRBD1 (5 bases). Deletions cut 1 base from V and 8 bases from J, with 12 bases between. The germline V gene encodes CDR1 LNHDA and CDR2 SQIVND (reference sequence). This CDR3 has 14 amino acids. CDR3 amino acids: CASSIGPARDEQFF. In nucleotides, the CDR3 is TGTGCCAGTAGTATAGGCCCCGCCAGGGATGAGCAGTTCTTC.

The rearrangement joins TRBV3-1 (or the pseudogene TRBV3-2) to TRBJ1-6; 7 bases are a match to TRBD1. Germline CDR1 is LGHDT and CDR2 is YNNKEL (reference sequence). This CDR3 is built from 15 residues. Trimming removed 7 bases from V and 4 bases from J; junction bases left unmatched: 7. The CDR3 loop reads CASNTGAVYNSPLHF. CDR3 nucleotide sequence: TGTGCCAGCAATACAGGGGCTGTGTATAATTCACCCCTCCACTTT.

The CDR3 DNA follows: TGTGTCTCCGGGACAGGGGAATCACCCCTCCACTTT. Translating gives CVSGTGESPLHF. V and J are TRBV28 and TRBJ1-6, with TRBD1 identical over 10 bases. The CDR3 extends over 12 amino acids. Germline CDR1 reads MDHEN; CDR2 reads SYDVKM.

The chain combines TRBV7-2 with TRBJ2-3, with D perhaps matching TRBD1 (5 bases). V shed 2 bases and J shed 4 bases, with 10 bases lying between them. The CDR3 contains 14 residues. The germline CDR1 and CDR2 sequences are SGHTA and FQGNSA. The CDR3 coding sequence is TGTGCCAGCAGCTTATTGGGGCCCGCAGATACGCAGTATTTT. Amino acid sequence: CASSLLGPADTQYF.

The genes are TRBV24-1 and TRBJ2-3, with 7 bases matching TRBD2. J was trimmed by 4 bases and V by 3 bases; bases with no gene match: 9. Germline CDR1 is KGHDR and CDR2 is SFDVKD. CDR3 length: 16 residues. CDR3 protein: CATSDPTGGRADTQYF. DNA for the CDR3: TGTGCCACCAGTGATCCAACCGGAGGGAGGGCAGATACGCAGTATTTT.

This clone appeared a few times. The rearrangement uses TRBV5-1 and TRBJ2-7, with TRBD1 as a possible D gene (6 bases). The CDR3 sequence is 14 residues long. Germline CDR1 reads SGHRS; CDR2 reads YFSETQ. With 0 bases removed from V and 5 bases from J, the gap between germline ends came to 12 bases. DNA for the CDR3: TGCGCCAGCAGCTTGGGGGGACAATCGGACGAGCAGTACTTC. Translated: CASSLGGQSDEQYF.

The gene calls are TRBV7-3 and TRBJ2-1; 12 positions agree with TRBD2. Trimming cost V 1 base and J 10 bases; bases outside gene matches: 8. The CDR3 sequence is 16 residues long. Germline assignment: CDR1 SGHTA and CDR2 FQGTGA. The chain's CDR3 is CASSLKASGRGIEQFF. For the CDR3, the DNA is TGTGCCAGCAGCTTAAAAGCTAGCGGGAGGGGCATCGAGCAGTTCTTC. Full variable domain (outside the CDR3, taken from reference TRBV7-3 and TRBJ2-1): GAGVSQTPSNKVTEKGKYVELRCDPISGHTALYWYRQSLGQGPEFLIYFQGTGAADDSGLPNDRFFAVRPEGSVSTLKIQRTERGDSAVYLCASSLKASGRGIEQFFGPGTRLTVL.

J is TRBJ2-1 and V is TRBV12-3 or TRBV12-4, with D uncertain. The V end lost 1 base, the J end lost 5 bases, and 6 bases lay between the germline ends. The CDR3 consists of 13 residues. CDR3 loop: CASSLDLDNEQFF. CDR3 nucleotides: TGTGCCAGCAGTTTAGACTTGGACAATGAGCAGTTCTTC.

Turning to this clone: The sample has other DNA sequences that encode this CDR3 too. This sequence joins TRBV19 and TRBJ1-1; D remains unclear. CDR3 size: 13 residues. Germline V gives CDR1 LNHDA, CDR2 SQIVND (reference sequence). Between the trimmed V and J ends, which lost 8 bases and 0 bases, there was a span of 10 bases. The CDR3 nucleotides read TGTGCCAGTCATGCAGGCTTGAACACTGAAGCTTTCTTT. Protein sequence: CASHAGLNTEAFF. The variable domain in full, completed from reference TRBV19 and TRBJ1-1, reads DGGITQSPKYLFRKEGQNVTLSCEQNLNHDAMYWYRQDPGQGLRLIYYSQIVNDFQKGDIAEGYSVSREKKESFPLTVTSAQKNPTAFYLCASHAGLNTEAFFGQGTRLTVV.

V usage is TRBV7-9 and J usage is TRBJ2-3; D possibly corresponds to TRBD2 (5 bases). Germline values: CDR1 SEHNR, CDR2 FQNEAQ (reference sequence). CDR3 length equals 15 residues. The ends were cut back, 4 bases at V and 6 bases at J, with 17 bases in the middle. The CDR3 here is CASSSSAAGKDTQYF. CDR3 DNA sequence: TGTGCCAGCAGCTCCTCAGCGGCTGGAAAGGATACGCAGTATTTT.

This clone showed up just once. The J gene is TRBJ2-7, the V gene TRBV7-9; D is undetermined. The V end was cut by 3 bases, the J end by 1 base, with 13 bases between. The CDR3 totals 15 residues. The germline CDR1 and CDR2 sequences are SEHNR and FQNEAQ (reference sequence). The CDR3 nucleotides read TGTGCCAGCAGCTTGAGAGGTATTCAGTCCTACGAGCAGTACTTC. It translates to CASSLRGIQSYEQYF.

In DNA, the CDR3 is TGTGCCAGCAGCTTCAGGGAAATGAACACTGAAGCTTTCTTT. Protein sequence: CASSFREMNTEAFF. The rearrangement links TRBV7-9 to TRBJ1-1, with D possibly being TRBD1 (5 bases). The V end lost 3 bases, the J end lost 0 bases, and 8 bases lay between the germline ends. CDR3 length: 14 residues. In germline, CDR1 is SEHNR, CDR2 FQNEAQ (reference sequence).

This chain joins TRBV11-2 and TRBJ1-2; D is possibly TRBD1 (5 bases). The CDR3 has 14 amino acids. V lost 2 bases, J lost 8 bases, and 15 bases lay in between. In germline, CDR1 is SGHAT, CDR2 FQNNGV. CDR3 in DNA: TGTGCCAGCAGCTTACTTGGGGCTTTGAAGGGCTACACCTTC. Its translation is CASSLLGALKGYTF. The full variable domain, rest sourced from reference TRBV11-2 and TRBJ1-2, is EAGVAQSPRYKIIEKRQSVAFWCNPISGHATLYWYQQILGQGPKLLIQFQNNGVVDDSQLPKDRFSAERLKGVDSTLKIQPAKLEDSAVYLCASSLLGALKGYTFGSGTRLTVV.

This sequence joins TRBV15 and TRBJ1-6; tentative D call: TRBD1 (6 bases). The V gene's germline CDR1 is LNHNV and CDR2 YYDKDF (reference sequence). V lost 0 bases to trimming and J lost 0 bases, with 9 bases between them. This CDR3 is built from 17 residues. The CDR3: CATSRDRGSSYNSPLHF. The CDR3 DNA reads as TGTGCCACCAGCAGAGATAGGGGGAGCTCCTATAATTCACCCCTCCACTTT.

This clone has a handful of counts. The chain is built from TRBV4-1 and TRBJ1-3; 7 nucleotides agree with TRBD1. The CDR3 extends over 18 amino acids. Germline V gene data show CDR1 as MGHRA and CDR2 as YSYEKL. J gave up 0 bases and V 7 bases, and 15 bases lay outside the gene matches. As DNA, the CDR3 is TGCGCCAGCACCCGAAGTTCCGGGACAGTTTACTCTGGAAACACCATATATTTT. Translating it yields CASTRSSGTVYSGNTIYF.

The chain links TRBV27 to TRBJ1-1; the D gene is possibly TRBD1 (5 bases). CDR1 and CDR2 from the germline V gene are MNHEY and SMNVEV (reference sequence). The CDR3 has 18 residues. V was trimmed by 3 bases and J by 0 bases, leaving 20 bases between them. CDR3 bases: TGTGCCAGCAGTTTGGGGCCCTCCAAGGGACTCATGAACACTGAAGCTTTCTTT. Translation gives CASSLGPSKGLMNTEAFF.